This TCR beta chain was recovered during a study of T cells in localized non-small cell lung cancer. Overall study results and limits: In adjacent lung, a median about 52 of the top 100 tumor clones were found. Sequencing was restricted to one tumor region; therefore, heterogeneity remains possible.

For this clone: What it binds is not known.

Measured with immunoSEQ multiplex PCR; TCRdb has only the in-frame clones, and not every one. The sample comprises about 26,000 clones, over 70% of which are singletons, and approximately 10% rests with the top ten. The CDR3 length is 14 residues. Trimming cost V 1 base and J 2 bases, with 6 bases left between them. Germline CDR1 reads LNHDA; CDR2 reads SQIVND (reference sequence). The TCR comes from a man aged 35 to 70 with stage III squamous cell lung carcinoma. Specimen: peripheral blood, collected before any cancer treatment. This chain links TRBV19 with TRBJ2-4; a weak D match, TRBD2 (5 bases). CDR3 coding DNA: TGTGCCAGTAGTATAGCGGGGACCAAAAACATTCAGTACTTC. This translates into CASSIAGTKNIQYF.